Reported below is one TCR beta chain. Trimming cost V 5 bases and J 2 bases; bases outside gene matches: 3. This CDR3 is 13 amino acids long. Germline loops: CDR1 MNHEY, CDR2 SMNVEV (reference sequence). The sample originates from a study of blood T cell repertoires in COVID-19. Across the study: COVID-19 samples from acute and convalescent phases originated in the United States, Italy and Spain. T cells, B-cell-depleted T cells, or PBMCs supplied cDNA or gDNA.

Authors' data handling: Estimates of nucleated cell counts were drawn from the amplification of reference gene primers. Profiling relied on immunoSEQ multiplex PCR, and the TCRdb table lists in-frame clones only, not all of them. That table gives V, J and clone size, and the DNA gave D and trimming. There are more than 95,000 clones in the sample; about four fifths occur only once, and about 3.3% lies in the top ten. V is TRBV27 and J is TRBJ2-7; 7 bases align to TRBD1. Material: peripheral blood. This TCR derives from a woman older than 75 with active or convalescent COVID-19. The CDR3 DNA reads TGTGCCAGCAGTCCCGGGACAGCCTACGAGCAGTACTTC. Residues: CASSPGTAYEQYF.